Below, 9 T cell receptor beta chains from the same sample are listed, as sequenced in a study of blood T cell repertoires in COVID-19. Libraries were prepared by immunoSEQ multiplex PCR; TCRdb keeps only in-frame clonotypes and omits some of them. The repertoire holds some 120,000 clones, with over 85% as singletons. The sample consisted of peripheral blood. All receptors come from a man in his 60s with COVID-19, enrolled during active disease.

The V call is TRBV12-3 or TRBV12-4, the J call TRBJ1-6; TRBD1 might be the D (5 bases). The CDR3 covers 13 residues. V lost 7 bases to trimming and J lost 5 bases, with 9 bases between them. DNA for the CDR3: TGTGCCAGCACCCAGGGTGATAATTCACCCCTCCACTTT. Protein product: CASTQGDNSPLHF.

In nucleotides, the CDR3 is TGTGCCAGCAGCTTAGCGAATGGACAGCCGGCTTTCTTTGAGCAGTTCTTC. Amino acid sequence: CASSLANGQPAFFEQFF. The chain carries TRBV7-6 and TRBJ2-1; TRBD1 might be the D (6 bases). Germline V gene lookup returns CDR1 SGHVS and CDR2 FNYEAQ. The V end lost 0 bases, the J end lost 9 bases, and 21 bases lay between the germline ends. The CDR3 runs to 17 residues.

This clone was seen a few times. The chain combines TRBV10-3 with TRBJ1-2; D remains unclear. The CDR3 runs 12 residues. Deletions cut 1 base from V and 6 bases from J, with 6 bases between. The germline V gene has CDR1 ENHRY and CDR2 SYGVKD. The CDR3 DNA reads TGTGCCATCAGTGAGTGGGGAGATGGCTACACCTTC. Translated: CAISEWGDGYTF.

J is TRBJ1-2 and V is TRBV7-9; TRBD1 aligns across 9 bases. There are 15 residues in the CDR3. Germline V gene sequence: CDR1 SEHNR, CDR2 FQNEAQ (reference sequence). V shed 1 base, J shed 3 bases, and the junction held 3 bases outside the gene matches. CDR3 residues: CASSLGGTGYYGYTF. CDR3 DNA sequence: TGTGCCAGCAGCTTAGGGGGGACAGGGTACTATGGCTACACCTTC.

This clone was observed a handful of times. The chain employs TRBV7-2 and TRBJ1-1, with D tentatively TRBD1 (5 bases). The CDR3 has 14 amino acids. Germline values: CDR1 SGHTA, CDR2 FQGNSA. The V end lost 5 bases, the J end lost 1 base, and 11 bases lay between the germline ends. CDR3 bases: TGTGCCAGCAGCCTGGACGGGGGGAACACTGAAGCTTTCTTT. This gives the protein CASSLDGGNTEAFF.

The chain is built from TRBV5-4 and TRBJ2-7; D may be TRBD2 (5 bases). V lost 4 bases, J lost 8 bases, and 10 bases lay in between. CDR3 length: 11 residues. From germline, CDR1 is SGHNT and CDR2 YYREEE (reference sequence). The CDR3 DNA reads as TGTGCCAGCAGCGAGGGCCAAAAGCAGTACTTC. Translating gives CASSEGQKQYF.

The chain combines TRBV7-2 with TRBJ2-3, with 12 bases identical to TRBD2. This CDR3 is 15 amino acids long. Germline CDR1 reads SGHTA; CDR2 reads FQGNSA. The junction had 5 bases not matched to a gene; V was cut back by 5 bases and J by 5 bases. CDR3 sequence: CASSPSGRVGDTQYF. The CDR3 DNA reads TGTGCCAGCAGCCCTAGCGGGAGGGTAGGAGATACGCAGTATTTT.

The rearrangement uses TRBV19 and TRBJ2-3, with 10 positions matching TRBD2. V trimming: 7 bases; J trimming: 9 bases; junction bases outside the gene matches: 10. The germline gives CDR1 LNHDA, CDR2 SQIVND (reference sequence). The CDR3 is 14 amino acids. The CDR3 DNA sequence: TGTGCCAGTACCCAGGGGCTAGCGGGAGACACGCAGTATTTT. Translating it yields CASTQGLAGDTQYF.

J is TRBJ2-5 and V is TRBV5-1, with 8 nucleotides matching TRBD1. This CDR3 has 15 residues. Germline V gives CDR1 SGHRS, CDR2 YFSETQ. J gave up 0 bases and V 4 bases, and 5 bases lay outside the gene matches. The CDR3 loop is CASSPGTGNQETQYF. As DNA, the CDR3 is TGCGCCAGCAGCCCGGGGACAGGCAACCAAGAGACCCAGTACTTC.